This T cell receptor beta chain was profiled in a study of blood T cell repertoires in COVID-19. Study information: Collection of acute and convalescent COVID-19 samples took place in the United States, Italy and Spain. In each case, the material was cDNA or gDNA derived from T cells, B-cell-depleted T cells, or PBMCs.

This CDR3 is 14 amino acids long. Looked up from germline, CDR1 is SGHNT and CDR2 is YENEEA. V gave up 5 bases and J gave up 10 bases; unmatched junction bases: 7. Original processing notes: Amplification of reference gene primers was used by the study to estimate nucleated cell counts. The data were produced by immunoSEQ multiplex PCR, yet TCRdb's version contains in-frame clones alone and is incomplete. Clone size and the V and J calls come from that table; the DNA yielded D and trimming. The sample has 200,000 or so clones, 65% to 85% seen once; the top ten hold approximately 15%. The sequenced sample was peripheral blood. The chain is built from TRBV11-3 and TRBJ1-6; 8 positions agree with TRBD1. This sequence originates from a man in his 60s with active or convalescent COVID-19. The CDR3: CASSLRGRGSPLHF. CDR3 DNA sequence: TGTGCCAGCAGCCTCAGGGGGCGGGGGTCACCCCTCCACTTT.